The 27 T cell receptor beta chains below all came from one sample that was sequenced in a study of identical twins (dated by TCRdb to 2015 to 2016). Receptor libraries were prepared by 5' RACE. Sequencing used an Illumina HiSeq 2000. In-frame beta chains were kept once TCRdb had trimmed the public reads at Q25 with fastp and called clones with MiXCR. One record per CDR3 amino acid sequence lists the most common genes and DNA. The sample table holds 250,000 or so distinct CDR3 sequences, of which 6.5% to 9.5% were seen once. The ten largest clonotypes hold roughly 3% of the sample. Separately, the same data were catalogued under a study of yellow fever vaccine responses in identical twins.

Input material: CD8+ T cells sorted from blood. The receptor set was obtained from a woman younger than 30 in good health.

In this sample, this clonotype turned up many times. The V gene is TRBV7-9, the J gene TRBJ2-7; possible D gene TRBD1, 5 bases. With 5 bases removed from V and 3 bases from J, the gap between germline ends came to 23 bases. The CDR3 sequence is 17 residues long. Germline loops: CDR1 SEHNR, CDR2 FQNEAQ (reference sequence). The CDR3 DNA follows: TGTGCCAGCAGCCCACTCAACGCTGGGGCAGGCAACTACGAGCAGTACTTC. Protein: CASSPLNAGAGNYEQYF.

This rearrangement joins TRBV4-1 to TRBJ2-1; D remains ambiguous. CDR1 and CDR2 (germline): MGHRA, YSYEKL. V was trimmed by 1 base and J by 6 bases, leaving 10 bases between them. The CDR3 runs to 14 residues. For the CDR3, the DNA is TGCGCCAGCAGCCAAGCCGCTCTAGGCAATGAGCAGTTCTTC. Amino acids: CASSQAALGNEQFF.

This clonotype was observed a few times. The chain combines TRBV11-2 with TRBJ2-5, with TRBD1 identical over 7 bases. V dropped 4 bases and J dropped 2; count of bases not matched to a gene: 19. CDR3 length equals 19 residues. Germline V CDR1 and CDR2: SGHAT, FQNNGV. CDR3 nucleotides: TGTGCCAGCAGCTCCGACGAATTGGGATCCGGGACAGTACAAGAGACCCAGTACTTC. Protein product: CASSSDELGSGTVQETQYF.

Many counts were recorded for this clonotype. CDR3: CASSLWGSDQPQHF. The CDR3 DNA follows: TGTGCCAGCAGCTTATGGGGGAGTGATCAGCCCCAGCATTTT. V and J are TRBV13 and TRBJ1-5; a possible D gene is TRBD1 (5 bases). The CDR3 is 14 residues long. Germline CDR1 PRHDT, CDR2 FYEKMQ (reference sequence). Deletions cut 2 bases from V and 5 bases from J, with 10 bases between.

This clonotype was detected a few times. This CDR3 is CASSRPGDSYEQYF. Written as DNA, the CDR3 is TGTGCCAGCAGCCGGCCGGGGGACTCCTACGAGCAGTACTTC. The rearrangement uses TRBV7-9 and TRBJ2-7; tentatively, D is TRBD2 (6 bases). The CDR3 is 14 residues long. Trimming stripped 5 bases from V and 0 bases from J, with 11 bases between. Germline loops: CDR1 SEHNR, CDR2 FQNEAQ (reference sequence).

The chain is built from TRBV28 and TRBJ2-7; 8 nucleotides match TRBD1. The CDR3 extends over 12 amino acids. With 8 bases clipped from V and 6 bases from J, the junction kept 6 bases outside the gene matches. Germline V lookup: CDR1 MDHEN, CDR2 SYDVKM. CDR3 sequence (DNA): TGTGCCAGCTACGGACAGGGCCTCGAGCAGTACTTC. This codes for CASYGQGLEQYF.

This chain uses TRBV5-1 with TRBJ2-7; 7 bases are shared with TRBD1. CDR1 SGHRS and CDR2 YFSETQ come from the germline V gene. The CDR3 runs to 17 residues. V was pared by 0 bases and J by 2 bases, with 11 bases of the junction left unmatched. The CDR3 nucleotides read TGCGCCAGCAGCTTGGCCTCCCTGACAGGGTATGCCTACGAGCAGTACTTC. It is translated as CASSLASLTGYAYEQYF.

The table lists this clonotype with many counts. The chain carries TRBV5-1 and TRBJ2-1, with 13 bases aligning to TRBD2. Trimming at V came to 2 bases and at J to 7 bases, leaving 6 bases not matched to a gene. Germline V gene lookup returns CDR1 SGHRS and CDR2 YFSETQ. CDR3 length: 16 amino acids. The chain's CDR3 is CASSFRLAGGWNEQFF. For the CDR3, the DNA is TGCGCCAGCAGCTTCAGACTAGCGGGGGGATGGAATGAGCAGTTCTTC.

This clonotype was counted between two and nine times. This chain joins TRBV4-1 and TRBJ1-1; D perhaps matches TRBD1 (6 bases). Trimming left V 1 base short and J 8 bases short, with 17 bases between. This CDR3 contains 15 residues. Germline CDR1 reads MGHRA; CDR2 reads YSYEKL. CDR3 protein: CASSQARGGPDEAFF. The CDR3 DNA sequence: TGCGCCAGCAGCCAAGCGAGGGGGGGACCCGACGAAGCTTTCTTT.

J is TRBJ2-1 and V is TRBV5-1, with TRBD1 identical over 9 bases. CDR3 length: 14 amino acids. Losses at the gene ends were 3 bases for V and 13 bases for J; bases not matched to a gene: 11. Germline V gene lookup returns CDR1 SGHRS and CDR2 YFSETQ. In nucleotides, the CDR3 is TGCGCCAGCAGCTCGTCCCGGGACAGGGACCCACAGTTCTTC. This encodes CASSSSRDRDPQFF.

This clonotype was detected only a few times. The chain combines TRBV15 with TRBJ1-3; D unresolved. The CDR3 consists of 13 residues. The germline V and J ends were trimmed by 9 bases and 1 base, with 10 bases remaining between them. Germline loops: CDR1 LNHNV, CDR2 YYDKDF (reference sequence). CDR3 DNA sequence: TGTGCCACAACTAGGAGTTCTGGAAACACCATATATTTT. Its translation is CATTRSSGNTIYF.

At least ten counts were recorded for this clonotype. This chain connects TRBV5-1 to TRBJ1-1; no firm D call. The V gene's germline CDR1 is SGHRS and CDR2 YFSETQ. Trimming took off 0 bases at V and 0 bases at J, with 6 bases between the two ends. The CDR3 runs to 14 residues. CDR3 in amino acids: CASSLDRMNTEAFF. CDR3 bases: TGCGCCAGCAGCTTGGACCGGATGAACACTGAAGCTTTCTTT.

This clonotype showed up many times. The rearrangement uses TRBV12-3 or TRBV12-4 and TRBJ2-7, with a tentative D call TRBD1 (5 bases). V gave up 7 bases and J gave up 6 bases, with 16 bases separating them. This CDR3 is 13 amino acids long. CDR3 sequence (DNA): TGTGCCAGCACCCTTTTACAGGCCTCCGAGCAGTACTTC. This encodes CASTLLQASEQYF.

This sequence joins TRBV10-3 and TRBJ2-1; D is unclear. This CDR3 has 11 residues. The germline gives CDR1 ENHRY, CDR2 SYGVKD. Trimming removed 7 bases at V and 9 bases at J, with 10 bases between. As DNA, the CDR3 is TGTGCCATCACGAAAGGCGCTGAGCAGTTCTTC. This translates into CAITKGAEQFF.

This clonotype has only a few counts. The chain combines TRBV7-2 with TRBJ2-1; TRBD2 aligns across 7 bases. There are 15 residues in the CDR3. V trimming: 3 bases; J trimming: 4 bases; junction bases outside the gene matches: 6. The germline gives CDR1 SGHTA, CDR2 FQGNSA. For the CDR3, the DNA is TGTGCCAGCAGCTTGGAAGGAGCGGGATACAATGAGCAGTTCTTC. Amino acid sequence: CASSLEGAGYNEQFF.

The CDR3 loop reads CASSLGGVYNSPLHF. The CDR3 nucleotides read TGTGCCAGCAGCTTGGGCGGGGTATATAATTCACCCCTCCACTTT. The V call is TRBV5-5, the J call TRBJ1-6; no clear D. Germline loops: CDR1 SGHKS, CDR2 YYEKEE (reference sequence). The CDR3 runs 15 residues. V gave up 0 bases and J gave up 4 bases, with 8 bases separating them.

This clonotype occurred a few times. V usage is TRBV29-1 and J usage is TRBJ2-1, with 10 bases that match TRBD2. CDR1 is SQVTM and CDR2 is ANQGSEA in the germline V gene. The CDR3 extends over 17 amino acids. The junction had 23 bases not matched to a gene; V was cut back by 6 bases and J by 12 bases. DNA of the CDR3: TGCAGCGTACCCGGACTAGCGGTTGAAGGGGGGGGTCCCCGGCAGTTCTTC. It encodes CSVPGLAVEGGGPRQFF.

DNA of the CDR3: TGTGCCAGCAGATCAACAGCGGGAGGCTCCTACAATGAGCAGTTCTTC. Encoded protein: CASRSTAGGSYNEQFF. The chain links TRBV12-3 or TRBV12-4 to TRBJ2-1, with TRBD2 matching 9 bases. This CDR3 has 16 residues. The V gene end was trimmed by 6 bases and the J gene end by 0 bases; junction bases not matched to a gene: 6.

This clonotype came up a few times. The rearrangement links TRBV19 to TRBJ2-3, with 7 bases fitting TRBD1. The CDR3 length is 14 residues. Trimming removed 4 bases from V and 7 bases from J; junction bases left unmatched: 8. Germline V CDR1 and CDR2: LNHDA, SQIVND (reference sequence). DNA for the CDR3: TGTGCCAGTAGTAAATATGGGACAGAACATACGCAGTATTTT. It yields the protein CASSKYGTEHTQYF. Filled out from reference TRBV19 and TRBJ2-3, the complete variable domain reads DGGITQSPKYLFRKEGQNVTLSCEQNLNHDAMYWYRQDPGQGLRLIYYSQIVNDFQKGDIAEGYSVSREKKESFPLTVTSAQKNPTAFYLCASSKYGTEHTQYFGPGTRLTVL.

This clonotype came up a few times. The chain joins TRBV9 to TRBJ2-5, with TRBD2 matching 8 bases. With 0 bases clipped from V and 2 bases from J, the junction kept 3 bases outside the gene matches. The germline V gene has CDR1 SGDLS and CDR2 YYNGEE. The CDR3 loop spans 15 amino acids. CDR3 residues: CASSVGGGSQETQYF. The CDR3 coding sequence is TGTGCCAGCAGCGTAGGCGGGGGGTCTCAAGAGACCCAGTACTTC.

In this sample, this clonotype turned up a few times. The chain couples TRBV6-5 to TRBJ1-3; D is perhaps TRBD1 (5 bases). CDR1 is MNHEY and CDR2 is SVGAGI in the germline V gene. The CDR3 spans 16 residues. V was clipped by 0 bases and J by 0 bases, with 9 bases between them. The CDR3 DNA sequence: TGTGCCAGCAGTTACTCGACAGCGGACTCTGGAAACACCATATATTTT. Its translation: CASSYSTADSGNTIYF.

In its sample, this clonotype was seen many times. This rearrangement joins TRBV28 to TRBJ1-6, with 11 bases aligning to TRBD1. Germline V lookup: CDR1 MDHEN, CDR2 SYDVKM. The junction had 1 base not matched to a gene; V was cut back by 4 bases and J by 5 bases. CDR3 length equals 15 residues. The CDR3 loop is CASSSGQGDNSPLHF. Written as DNA, the CDR3 is TGTGCCAGCAGTTCGGGACAGGGGGATAATTCACCCCTCCACTTT. Supplemented by reference TRBV28 and TRBJ1-6, the full variable domain reads DVKVTQSSRYLVKRTGEKVFLECVQDMDHENMFWYRQDPGLGLRLIYFSYDVKMKEKGDIPEGYSVSREKKERFSLILESASTNQTSMYLCASSSGQGDNSPLHFGNGTRLTVT.

This clonotype was seen a few times. V gene TRBV5-6 combines with J gene TRBJ2-1; 9 nucleotides match TRBD2. The CDR3 contains 17 residues. Germline assignment: CDR1 SGHDT and CDR2 YYEEEE. V lost 1 base to trimming and J lost 9 bases; unmatched junction nucleotides: 14. CDR3 in DNA: TGTGCCAGCAGCTTGCGGGGCGCGGGAGGGTATAGGCGTGAGCAGTTCTTC. Translated, it gives CASSLRGAGGYRREQFF.

This clonotype showed up just a few times. This chain connects TRBV21-1 to TRBJ2-1. TRBV21-1 is a documented pseudogene. The length of the CDR3 is 16 residues. The CDR3 loop reads CASSKVGLVSYNEQFF. For the CDR3, the DNA is TGTGCCAGCAGCAAAGTAGGCCTTGTCTCCTACAATGAGCAGTTCTTC.

The chain recombines TRBV28 with TRBJ2-1; 7 nucleotides line up with TRBD1. CDR3 length: 14 residues. Germline V gives CDR1 MDHEN, CDR2 SYDVKM. With 2 bases clipped from V and 6 bases from J, the junction kept 4 bases outside the gene matches. The CDR3: CASSLPGQLNEQFF. For the CDR3, the DNA is TGTGCCAGCAGTTTACCGGGACAGCTCAATGAGCAGTTCTTC.

V is TRBV12-5 and J is TRBJ2-4, with D perhaps TRBD1 (5 bases). CDR1 is LGHNT, CDR2 FRNRAP, per germline. The V end lost 2 bases, the J end lost 1 base, and 24 bases lay between the germline ends. The CDR3 spans 20 residues. The CDR3 DNA follows: TGTGCTAGTGGTTTGTCATCCGGACATCTTTCCACCGGGGCCAAAAACATTCAGTACTTC. It yields the protein CASGLSSGHLSTGAKNIQYF.

The chain uses TRBV7-8 and TRBJ2-7; 9 bases match TRBD1. Looked up from germline, CDR1 is SGHVS and CDR2 is FQNEAQ. This CDR3 region has 16 residues. After removal of 5 bases from V and 3 bases from J, the junction contained 11 bases not matched to a gene. This CDR3 is CASSPSGQGDIYEQYF. In DNA form, the CDR3 reads TGTGCCAGCAGCCCATCGGGACAGGGAGATATCTACGAGCAGTACTTC.